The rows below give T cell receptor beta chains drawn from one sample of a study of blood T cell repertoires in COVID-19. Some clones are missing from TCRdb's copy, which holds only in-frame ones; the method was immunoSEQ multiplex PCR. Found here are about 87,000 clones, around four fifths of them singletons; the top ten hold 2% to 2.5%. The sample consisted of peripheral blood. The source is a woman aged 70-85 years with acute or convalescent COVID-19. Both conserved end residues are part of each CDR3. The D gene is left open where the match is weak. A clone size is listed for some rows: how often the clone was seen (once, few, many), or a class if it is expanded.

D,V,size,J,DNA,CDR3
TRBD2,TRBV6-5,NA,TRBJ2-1,TGTGCCAGCAGTCTAGCGGGAGCGGGGGTTGAGCAGTTCTTC,CASSLAGAGVEQFF
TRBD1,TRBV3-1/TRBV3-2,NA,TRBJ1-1,TGTGCCAGCAGCCAAGAGTATGGTCAGGGGGCTTTGATCACTGAAGCTTTCTTT,CASSQEYGQGALITEAFF
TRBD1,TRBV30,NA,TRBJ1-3,TGTGCCTGGATGGACAGGCAGGGGAACACCATATATTTT,CAWMDRQGNTIYF
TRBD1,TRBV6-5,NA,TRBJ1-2,TGTGCCAGCAGTCCCCGACAGGGAGTCTATGGCTACACCTTC,CASSPRQGVYGYTF
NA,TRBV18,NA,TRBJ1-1,TGTGCCAGCTCTACGGGGGGTCTGGCTGAAGCTTTCTTT,CASSTGGLAEAFF
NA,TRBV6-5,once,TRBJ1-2,TGTGCCAGCAGTCAGGACACGGGCGTCTACACCTTC,CASSQDTGVYTF
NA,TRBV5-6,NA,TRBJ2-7,TGTGCCAGCAGCTCTCAGGTCGTAGACAGGTCGGAGGAGGACGAGCAGTACTTC,CASSSQVVDRSEEDEQYF
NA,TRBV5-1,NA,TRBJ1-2,TGCGCCAGCAGCCCGGCCCCGGCTGGGGCTAGATATGGCTACACCTTC,CASSPAPAGARYGYTF
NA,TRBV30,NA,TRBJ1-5,TGTGCCTGGAGTAACAGGGTGGGAGGGCAGCCCCAGCATTTT,CAWSNRVGGQPQHF
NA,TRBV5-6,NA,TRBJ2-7,TGTGCCAGCAGCCCTGGGGCAGGCCTCTCCTACGAGCAGTACTTC,CASSPGAGLSYEQYF
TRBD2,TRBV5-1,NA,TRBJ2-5,TGCGCCAGCAGAGATCCGGGGGGTTTAGAGACCCAGTACTTC,CASRDPGGLETQYF
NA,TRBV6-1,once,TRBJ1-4,TGTGCCAGCAGTGAAGACAGGGCGGGTGAAAAACTGTTTTTT,CASSEDRAGEKLFF
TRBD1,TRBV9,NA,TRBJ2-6,TGTGCCAGCAGCGCCCAACCATTAGGACAGGCGTACTCCTTTAGCTCTGGGGCCAACGTCCTGACTTTC,CASSAQPLGQAYSFSSGANVLTF
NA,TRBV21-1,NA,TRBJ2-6,TGTGCCAGCAGCATCCAACGGGGACAGGGGAGCCCCCTTAGCTCTGGGGCCAACGTCCTGACTTTC,CASSIQRGQGSPLSSGANVLTF
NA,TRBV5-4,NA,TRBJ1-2,TGTGCCAGCAGCGCCTCAGGGAACTATGGCTACACCTTC,CASSASGNYGYTF
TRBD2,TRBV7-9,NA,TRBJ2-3,TGTGCCAGCAGCTCTGGACTAGTAGGCACAGATACGCAGTATTTT,CASSSGLVGTDTQYF
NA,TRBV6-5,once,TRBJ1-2,TGTGCCAGCAGTTATTACGACACGACTAACTATGGCTACACCTTC,CASSYYDTTNYGYTF
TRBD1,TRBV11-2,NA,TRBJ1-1,TGTGCCAGCAGCCAGGACAGGGAAACTGAAGCTTTCTTT,CASSQDRETEAFF
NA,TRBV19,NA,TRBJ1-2,TGTGCCAGTATTTCGACAGAGCCTAACTATGGCTACACCTTC,CASISTEPNYGYTF
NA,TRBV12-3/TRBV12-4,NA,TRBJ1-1,TGTGCCAGCAGTTTAGCGGGCAAGTATGAAGCTTTCTTT,CASSLAGKYEAFF
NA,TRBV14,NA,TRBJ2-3,TGTGCCAGCAGCCTTTGGGGCCCAGATACGCAGTATTTT,CASSLWGPDTQYF
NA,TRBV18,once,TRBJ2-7,TGTGCCAGCTCACCATACAGGGACTCCTACGAGCAGTACTTC,CASSPYRDSYEQYF
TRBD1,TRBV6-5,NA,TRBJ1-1,TGTGCCAGCAGTTACGGAGGGGGCCACACTGAAGCTTTCTTT,CASSYGGGHTEAFF
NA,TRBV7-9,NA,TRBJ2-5,TGTGCCAGCAGCTTACGGAGCGGATACCAAGAGACCCAGTACTTC,CASSLRSGYQETQYF
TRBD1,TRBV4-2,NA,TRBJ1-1,TGTGCCAGCAGCCAGGACAGGGATACTGAAGCTTTCTTT,CASSQDRDTEAFF
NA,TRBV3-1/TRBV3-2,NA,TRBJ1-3,TGTGCCAGCAGAGGGAGGGCCTCTGGAAACACCATATATTTT,CASRGRASGNTIYF
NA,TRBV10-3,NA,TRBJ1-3,TGTGCCATCAGTGGGAGCTCTGGAAACACCATATATTTT,CAISGSSGNTIYF
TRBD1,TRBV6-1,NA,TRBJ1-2,TGTGCCAGCAGTGAACGGACAGGCTATGGCTACACCTTC,CASSERTGYGYTF
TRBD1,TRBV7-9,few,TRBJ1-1,TGTGCCAGCAGTCGTACCAATACAGGGGCGGCTTTCTTT,CASSRTNTGAAFF
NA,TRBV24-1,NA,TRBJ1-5,TGTGCCACCAGCCTCAGTAATAGCAATCAGCCCCAGCATTTT,CATSLSNSNQPQHF
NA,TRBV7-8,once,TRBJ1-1,TGTGCCAGCAGCCCAACTAGGGCCAGGATGAACACTGAAGCTTTCTTT,CASSPTRARMNTEAFF
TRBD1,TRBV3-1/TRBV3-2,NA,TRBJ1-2,TGTGCCAGCAGCCAAGAAGGGGGCGATTACTATGGCTACACCTTC,CASSQEGGDYYGYTF
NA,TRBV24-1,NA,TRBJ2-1,TGTGCCACCAGGAGTCCGACAGATAACAATGAGCAGTTCTTC,CATRSPTDNNEQFF
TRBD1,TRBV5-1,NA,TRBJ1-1,TGCGCCAGCAGCTCGACAGGGGGCAACACTGAAGCTTTCTTT,CASSSTGGNTEAFF
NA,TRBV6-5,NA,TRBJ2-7,TGTGCCAGCGCCGCGCCCTACTACGAGCAGTACTTC,CASAAPYYEQYF
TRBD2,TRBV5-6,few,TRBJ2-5,TGTGCCAGCAGCCCATCTAGCGGGGGGCAAGAGACCCAGTACTTC,CASSPSSGGQETQYF
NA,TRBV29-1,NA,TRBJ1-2,TGCAGCGTTTGGAGTTCCTATGGCTACACCTTC,CSVWSSYGYTF
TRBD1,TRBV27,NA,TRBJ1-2,TGTGCCAGCAAACAGGGGACATTGGGCTACACCTTC,CASKQGTLGYTF
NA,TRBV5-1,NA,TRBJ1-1,TGCGCCAGCAGCCCCCAGGGAGGAGAGACTGAAGCTTTCTTT,CASSPQGGETEAFF
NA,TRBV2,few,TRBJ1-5,TGTGCCAGCAGTGGGTGGGCAGCAAATCAGCCCCAGCATTTT,CASSGWAANQPQHF
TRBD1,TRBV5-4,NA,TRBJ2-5,TGTGCCAGCAGCCCTGGGGGGCCCGCTCAGGGGGCAGAGACCCAGTACTTC,CASSPGGPAQGAETQYF
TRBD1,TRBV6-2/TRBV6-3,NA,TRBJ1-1,TGTGCCAGCAGCTCCAGGGGACAGGGGAACACTGAAGCTTTCTTT,CASSSRGQGNTEAFF
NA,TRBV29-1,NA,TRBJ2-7,TGCAGCGTGACGAGATTAGGGGTGGGCGAGCAGTACTTC,CSVTRLGVGEQYF
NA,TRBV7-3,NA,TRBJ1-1,TGTGCCAGCAGCAACAACCTGAACACTGAAGCTTTCTTT,CASSNNLNTEAFF
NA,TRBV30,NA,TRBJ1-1,TGTGCCTGGAGTGTAGCGGAGTACACTGAAGCTTTCTTT,CAWSVAEYTEAFF
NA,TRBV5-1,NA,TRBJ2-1,TGCGCCAGCAGCTTGGTGTTTCCGGACACAAATCACAATGAGCAGTTCTTC,CASSLVFPDTNHNEQFF
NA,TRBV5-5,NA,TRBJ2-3,TGTGCCAGCAGCTTGGGAGGGGATACGCAGTATTTT,CASSLGGDTQYF
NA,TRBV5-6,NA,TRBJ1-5,TGTGCCAGCAGCTTAGGGGGAAACAATCAGCCCCAGCATTTT,CASSLGGNNQPQHF
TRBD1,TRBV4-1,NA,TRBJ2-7,TGCGCCAGCAGCCAAGACAGGACAGGGGAATGGGTGGTGTACTTC,CASSQDRTGEWVVYF
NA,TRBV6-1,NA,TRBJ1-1,TGTGCCAGCAGTGAAGCGTTGCTCAGGGGCGGCACTGAAGCTTTCTTT,CASSEALLRGGTEAFF
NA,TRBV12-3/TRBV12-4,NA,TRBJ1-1,TGTGCCAGCAGTTTGGTTAGCACTGAAGCTTTCTTT,CASSLVSTEAFF